The 8 T cell receptor beta chains below come from one sample, sequenced in a study of post-analysis software for immune sequencing data. Study-wide points: Patients used five TRBV segments, including TRBV5-6, TRBV5-1 and TRBV20-1, more often than controls.

These receptors' targets are unknown. Tagging with unique molecular identifiers was a feature of the TCR beta cDNA libraries. TCRdb used MiXCR to reprocess the PCR reads, holding one entry per CDR3 protein. The data hold around 710,000 distinct CDR3 sequences, with around 42% observed a single time. Sequencing was performed on blood. These receptor sequences come from a girl aged 5-17 years with multiple sclerosis.

The rearrangement links TRBV7-2 to TRBJ2-3; maybe TRBD2 (5 bases). The V end was cut by 6 bases, the J end by 0 bases, with 10 bases between. The germline gives CDR1 SGHTA, CDR2 FQGNSA. There are 14 residues in the CDR3. CDR3 region: CASRMDWSTDTQYF. The CDR3 DNA follows: TGTGCCAGCAGAATGGACTGGAGCACAGATACGCAGTATTTT.

The chain recombines TRBV28 with TRBJ2-7; D possibly corresponds to TRBD2 (6 bases). Between the trimmed V and J ends, which lost 6 bases and 7 bases, there was a span of 13 bases. The CDR3 is 12 residues long. Germline V lookup: CDR1 MDHEN, CDR2 SYDVKM. CDR3 amino acids: CASSGRGKEQYF. CDR3 coding DNA: TGTGCCAGCAGCGGACGGGGGAAAGAGCAGTACTTC.

This clonotype was detected many times. V gene TRBV13 combines with J gene TRBJ2-5; D assignment may be TRBD1 or TRBD2 (6 bases each). Trimming stripped 5 bases from V and 5 bases from J, with 12 bases between. This CDR3 has 13 residues. Per germline, CDR1 PRHDT and CDR2 FYEKMQ (reference sequence). CDR3 in DNA: TGTGCCAGCAGCAAGACTAGGGGGGAGACCCAGTACTTC. Protein: CASSKTRGETQYF.

The chain employs TRBV20-1 and TRBJ1-1, with 10 bases that match TRBD1. Germline assignment: CDR1 DFQATT and CDR2 SNEGSKA (reference sequence). Trimming took 5 bases from V and 5 from J; bases not matched to a gene: 8. This CDR3 region has 14 residues. The CDR3 loop reads CSAARTGGGTEAFF. The CDR3 DNA follows: TGCAGTGCTGCCAGGACAGGGGGAGGAACTGAAGCTTTCTTT.

In this sample, this clonotype turned up a few times. V usage is TRBV29-1 and J usage is TRBJ2-1; TRBD1 aligns across 8 bases. In germline, CDR1 is SQVTM, CDR2 ANQGSEA. This CDR3 has 12 amino acids. V lost 7 bases and J lost 8; bases outside the gene matches: 7. The CDR3 region is CSAGQAGYEQFF. CDR3 sequence (DNA): TGCAGCGCGGGACAGGCGGGATATGAGCAGTTCTTC.

J is TRBJ2-1 and V is TRBV24-1; TRBD1 matches at 9 bases. The CDR3 extends over 16 amino acids. Germline assignment: CDR1 KGHDR and CDR2 SFDVKD. J gave up 4 bases and V 3 bases, and 6 bases lay outside the gene matches. CDR3 sequence (DNA): TGTGCCACCAGTGATGGGGACAGGGAAAATTACAATGAGCAGTTCTTC. This translates into CATSDGDRENYNEQFF.

This clonotype was observed a handful of times. J is TRBJ2-4 and V is TRBV2; D tentatively reads TRBD1 or TRBD2 (6 bases each). The end of the DNA aligns better with TRBJ2-5, so the J call may be wrong. The CDR3 extends over 15 amino acids. Per the germline V gene, CDR1 is SNHLY and CDR2 is FYNNEI. This chain's CDR3 is CASSGEVGQQETQYF. The CDR3 DNA reads TGTGCCAGCAGTGGGGAGGTTGGACAGCAAGAGACCCAGTACTTC.

The V gene is TRBV6-1, the J gene TRBJ2-5, with a weak D call TRBD2 (6 bases). The V end lost 1 base, the J end lost 4 bases, and 13 bases lay between the germline ends. The CDR3 has 15 residues. Germline V gene data show CDR1 as MNHNS and CDR2 as SASEGT. The chain's CDR3 is CASSEGGTPLETQYF. As DNA, the CDR3 is TGTGCCAGCAGTGAAGGTGGGACTCCCCTAGAGACCCAGTACTTC.